This TCR beta chain was profiled in a study of blood T cells in healthy people across ages. Study-wide results and caveats: Because donor CMV status was unknown, expanded clonotype changes were possibly confounded.

Comments on this clonotype: The antigen is not known.

This CDR3 region has 16 residues. J lost 2 bases, V lost 7 bases, and 10 bases had no gene match. Germline CDR1 and CDR2: MNHNS and SASEGT. The donors, all healthy, were Caucasians living in Russia, aged about 6 to 95. Combining a sample-barcoded 5' primer with a J-beta primer mix, a second PCR ran for about 7 to 11 cycles. Each cDNA molecule was tagged by a template-switch adaptor with 12 random nucleotides. TCRdb fed the 5' RACE reads into MiXCR, producing one record per CDR3 protein. The sample has 1.5 million or so distinct CDR3 sequences, about 43% seen once; the top ten hold approximately 7.9%. The chain recombines TRBV6-1 with TRBJ2-5, with 10 bases identical to TRBD2. The source material was blood. This clonotype originated in a young woman in good health. The CDR3 bases are TGTGCCAGCACCCGGGTGGCTAGCGGGAGACAAGAGACCCAGTACTTC. It is translated as CASTRVASGRQETQYF.